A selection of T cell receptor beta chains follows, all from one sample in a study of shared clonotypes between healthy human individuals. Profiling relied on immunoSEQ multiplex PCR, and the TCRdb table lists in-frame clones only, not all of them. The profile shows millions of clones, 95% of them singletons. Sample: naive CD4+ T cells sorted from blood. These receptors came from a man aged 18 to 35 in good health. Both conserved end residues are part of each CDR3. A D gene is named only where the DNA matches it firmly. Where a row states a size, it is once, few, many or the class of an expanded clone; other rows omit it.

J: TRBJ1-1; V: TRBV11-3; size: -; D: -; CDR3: CASSPQGQGEAFF; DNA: TGTGCCAGCAGCCCCCAGGGCCAGGGTGAAGCTTTCTTT
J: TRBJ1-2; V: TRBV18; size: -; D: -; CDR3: CASSGQTYGYTF; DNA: TGTGCCAGCTCAGGGCAGACCTATGGCTACACCTTC
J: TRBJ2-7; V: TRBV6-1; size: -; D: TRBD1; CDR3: CASSRQGSYEQYF; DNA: TGTGCCAGCAGTCGACAGGGATCCTACGAGCAGTACTTC
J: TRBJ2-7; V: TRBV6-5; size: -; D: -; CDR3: CASSYGVSYEQYF; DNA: TGTGCCAGCAGTTACGGGGTTTCCTACGAGCAGTACTTC
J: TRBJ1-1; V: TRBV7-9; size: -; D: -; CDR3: CASSLNRAHTEAFF; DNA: TGTGCCAGCAGCTTAAACAGGGCCCACACTGAAGCTTTCTTT
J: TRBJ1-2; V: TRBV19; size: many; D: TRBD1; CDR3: CASSSTGNYGYTF; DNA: TGTGCCAGTAGTTCGACAGGGAACTATGGCTACACCTTC
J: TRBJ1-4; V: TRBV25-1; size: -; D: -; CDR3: CASSGGGGREKLFF; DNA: TGTGCCAGCAGCGGCGGGGGCGGACGTGAAAAACTGTTTTTT
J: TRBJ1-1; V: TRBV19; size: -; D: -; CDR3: CASSIEGLMENTEAFF; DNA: TGTGCCAGTAGTATAGAGGGCCTAATGGAAAACACTGAAGCTTTCTTT
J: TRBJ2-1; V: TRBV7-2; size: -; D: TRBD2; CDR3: CASSLALTSGNNEQFF; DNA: TGTGCCAGCAGCTTAGCGCTCACTAGCGGTAACAATGAGCAGTTCTTC
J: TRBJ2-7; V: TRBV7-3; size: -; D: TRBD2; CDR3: CASSSPPGLAGPYEQYF; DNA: TGTGCCAGCAGCTCCCCGCCGGGACTAGCGGGGCCCTACGAGCAGTACTTC
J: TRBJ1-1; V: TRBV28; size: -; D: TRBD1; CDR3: CAGRAGGRTEAFF; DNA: TGTGCCGGAAGGGCAGGGGGTCGCACTGAAGCTTTCTTT
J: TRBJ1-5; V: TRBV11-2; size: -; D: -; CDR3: CASSPQNPNQPQHF; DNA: TGTGCCAGCAGCCCCCAAAACCCTAATCAGCCCCAGCATTTT
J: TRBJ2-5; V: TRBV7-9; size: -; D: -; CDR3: CASSLFRDKETQYF; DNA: TGTGCCAGCAGCTTATTTCGTGATAAGGAGACCCAGTACTTC
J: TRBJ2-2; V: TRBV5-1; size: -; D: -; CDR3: CASSWTQDTGELFF; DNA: TGCGCCAGCAGCTGGACTCAGGACACCGGGGAGCTGTTTTTT
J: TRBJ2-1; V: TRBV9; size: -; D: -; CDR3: CASSVDFSYNEQFF; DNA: TGTGCCAGCAGCGTAGATTTCTCCTACAATGAGCAGTTCTTC
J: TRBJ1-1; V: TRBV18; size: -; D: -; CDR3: CASSSARDTEAFF; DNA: TGTGCCAGCTCATCGGCCCGAGACACTGAAGCTTTCTTT
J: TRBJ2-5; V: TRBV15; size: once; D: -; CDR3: CATSGESETQYF; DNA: TGTGCCACCAGCGGCGAGTCGGAGACCCAGTACTTC
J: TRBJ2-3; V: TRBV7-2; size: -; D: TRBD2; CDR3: CASSRTSASTDTQYF; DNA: TGTGCCAGCAGCCGGACTAGCGCAAGCACAGATACGCAGTATTTT
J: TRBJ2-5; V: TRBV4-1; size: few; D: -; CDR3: CASSQDQTLGWETQYF; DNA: TGCGCCAGCAGCCAAGATCAAACACTGGGATGGGAGACCCAGTACTTC
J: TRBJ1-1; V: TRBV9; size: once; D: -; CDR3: CASSVLGYTEAFF; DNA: TGTGCCAGCAGCGTCCTGGGGTACACTGAAGCTTTCTTT
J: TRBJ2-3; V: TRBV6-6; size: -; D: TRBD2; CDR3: CASSSYLAGGTDTQYF; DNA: TGTGCCAGCAGTTCGTACCTAGCGGGGGGTACAGATACGCAGTATTTT
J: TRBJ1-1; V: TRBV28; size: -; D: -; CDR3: CASSSRGRDAFF; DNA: TGTGCCAGCAGTAGCCGTGGAAGGGACGCTTTCTTT
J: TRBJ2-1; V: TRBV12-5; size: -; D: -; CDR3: CASGLFPINEQFF; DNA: TGTGCTAGTGGTTTGTTCCCGATCAATGAGCAGTTCTTC
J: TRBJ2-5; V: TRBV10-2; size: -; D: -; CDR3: CASRDRGWETQYF; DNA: TGCGCCAGCAGAGACCGTGGGTGGGAGACCCAGTACTTC
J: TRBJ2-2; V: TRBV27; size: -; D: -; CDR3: CASRRHGDGELFF; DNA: TGTGCCAGCAGAAGACACGGGGACGGGGAGCTGTTTTTT
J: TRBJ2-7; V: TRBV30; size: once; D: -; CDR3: CAWAQGGSSYEQYF; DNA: TGTGCCTGGGCACAGGGAGGATCCTCCTACGAGCAGTACTTC
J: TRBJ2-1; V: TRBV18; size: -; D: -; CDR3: CASSPPAKSNEQFF; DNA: TGTGCCAGCTCACCACCGGCTAAGTCAAATGAGCAGTTCTTC
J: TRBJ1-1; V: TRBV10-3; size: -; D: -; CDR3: CATLANTEAFF; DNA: TGTGCCACCCTGGCAAACACTGAAGCTTTCTTT
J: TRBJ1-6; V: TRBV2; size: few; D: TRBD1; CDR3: CAGGTEINSPLHF; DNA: TGTGCCGGAGGGACAGAGATTAATTCACCCCTCCACTTT
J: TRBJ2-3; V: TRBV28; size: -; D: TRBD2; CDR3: CASSPPQAGSTDTQYF; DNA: TGTGCCAGCAGCCCTCCTCAAGCGGGGTCCACAGATACGCAGTATTTT
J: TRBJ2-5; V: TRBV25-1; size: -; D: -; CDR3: CASSEYTPPYQETQYF; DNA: TGTGCCAGCAGTGAATATACTCCCCCATACCAAGAGACCCAGTACTTC
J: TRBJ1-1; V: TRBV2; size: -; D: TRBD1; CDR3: CASRVLTGDNTEAFF; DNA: TGTGCCAGCAGAGTATTGACAGGGGATAACACTGAAGCTTTCTTT
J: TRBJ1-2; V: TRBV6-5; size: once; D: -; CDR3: CASSPVGRYGYTF; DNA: TGTGCCAGCAGTCCTGTCGGTCGGTATGGCTACACCTTC
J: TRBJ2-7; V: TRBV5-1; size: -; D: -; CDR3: CASSFNRAAEQYF; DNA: TGCGCCAGCAGCTTTAACAGGGCGGCCGAGCAGTACTTC
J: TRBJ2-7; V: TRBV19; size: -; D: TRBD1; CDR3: CASSPRQDRVPPYEQYF; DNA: TGTGCCAGTAGTCCGCGACAAGACAGGGTACCACCCTACGAGCAGTACTTC
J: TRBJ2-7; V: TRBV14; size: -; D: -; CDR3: CARTGGYAYEQYF; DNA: TGTGCCAGAACTGGGGGTTACGCATACGAGCAGTACTTC
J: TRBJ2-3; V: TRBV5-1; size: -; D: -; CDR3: CASSLLGLGVTDTQYF; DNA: TGCGCCAGCAGCTTGCTGGGTTTGGGGGTTACAGATACGCAGTATTTT
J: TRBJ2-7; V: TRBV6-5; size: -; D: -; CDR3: CASSSPTWGQYF; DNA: TGTGCCAGCAGTTCTCCGACCTGGGGGCAGTACTTC
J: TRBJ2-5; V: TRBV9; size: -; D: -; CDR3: CASSATPSETQYF; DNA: TGTGCCAGCAGCGCCACGCCGTCAGAGACCCAGTACTTC
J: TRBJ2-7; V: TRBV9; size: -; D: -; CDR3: CASSVAASGSYEQYF; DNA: TGTGCCAGCAGCGTAGCGGCTTCGGGTTCCTACGAGCAGTACTTC
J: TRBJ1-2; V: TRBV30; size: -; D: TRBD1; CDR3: CAWTRGQGEYYGYTF; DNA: TGTGCCTGGACCAGGGGACAGGGGGAGTACTATGGCTACACCTTC
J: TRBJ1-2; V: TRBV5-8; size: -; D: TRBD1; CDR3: CASGTETNYGYTF; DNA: TGTGCGAGTGGGACAGAGACTAACTATGGCTACACCTTC